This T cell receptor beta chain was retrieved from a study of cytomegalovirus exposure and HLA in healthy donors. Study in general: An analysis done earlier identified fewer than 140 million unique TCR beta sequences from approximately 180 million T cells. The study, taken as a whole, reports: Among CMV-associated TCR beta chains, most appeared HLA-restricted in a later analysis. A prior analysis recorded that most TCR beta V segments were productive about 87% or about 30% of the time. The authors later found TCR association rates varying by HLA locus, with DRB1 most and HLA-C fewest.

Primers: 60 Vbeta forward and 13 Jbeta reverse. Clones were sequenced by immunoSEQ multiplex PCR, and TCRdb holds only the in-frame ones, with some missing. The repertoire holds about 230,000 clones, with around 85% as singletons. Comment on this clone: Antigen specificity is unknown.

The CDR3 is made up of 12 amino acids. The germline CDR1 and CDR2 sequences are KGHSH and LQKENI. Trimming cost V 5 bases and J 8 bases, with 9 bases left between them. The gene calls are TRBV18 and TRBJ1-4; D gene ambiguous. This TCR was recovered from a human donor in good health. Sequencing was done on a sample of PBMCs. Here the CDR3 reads CASSGEREKLFF. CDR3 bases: TGTGCCAGCTCAGGAGAAAGGGAAAAACTGTTTTTT.